A selection of T cell receptor beta chains follows, all from one sample in a study of shared clonotypes between healthy human individuals. Profiled with immunoSEQ multiplex PCR; TCRdb holds only in-frame clones, not every one. The sample holds about 510,000 clones, about 80% seen once. The sequenced sample was PBMCs. Source of these receptors: a middle-aged woman in good health. Some clones in this sample may be carry-over from other donors' samples. CDR3s include the opening cysteine and the closing phenylalanine or tryptophan. Each record gives: CDR3 DNA, CDR3 protein, D gene, J gene, V gene. A D gene is named only where the DNA matches it firmly.

TGTGCCAGCAGCTTAGGAATAGGGGCTGTGGAGACCCAGTACTTC	CASSLGIGAVETQYF	NA	TRBJ2-5	TRBV7-9
TGTGCCAGCAGCTTAGTACCGGGACAGGGGCGGGACTATGGCTACACCTTC	CASSLVPGQGRDYGYTF	TRBD1	TRBJ1-2	TRBV7-9
TGCAGTGCTAGGCAAGATTACGAGCAGTACTTC	CSARQDYEQYF	NA	TRBJ2-7	TRBV20-1
TGTGCCAGCAGTTCAGGGGATGGCAAAAACATTCAGTACTTC	CASSSGDGKNIQYF	NA	TRBJ2-4	TRBV28
TGCGCCAGCAGCCCCACTAGCGGTGATTCCTACGAGCAGTACTTC	CASSPTSGDSYEQYF	TRBD2	TRBJ2-7	TRBV4-3
TGTGCCAGCAGCTTGGGGGGGAACACAGATACGCAGTATTTT	CASSLGGNTDTQYF	TRBD2	TRBJ2-3	TRBV7-9
TGTGCCAGCAGCCAACTAGCGGGAGTCACCGGGGAGCTGTTTTTT	CASSQLAGVTGELFF	TRBD2	TRBJ2-2	TRBV6-4
TGTGCCAGCAGTTTATTGGGGTTCGAGCAGTACTTC	CASSLLGFEQYF	NA	TRBJ2-7	TRBV28
TGTGCCAGCAGCGTAGGAATAGGCTCTGGGGCCAACGTCCTGACTTTC	CASSVGIGSGANVLTF	NA	TRBJ2-6	TRBV9
TGTGCCAGCAGCTTGGGGGCGGGACAGACTGAAGCTTTCTTT	CASSLGAGQTEAFF	TRBD1	TRBJ1-1	TRBV5-4
TGTGCCAGCCGAAGCAGGGGCCTTGCTTTCTTT	CASRSRGLAFF	NA	TRBJ1-1	TRBV7-3
TGTGCCAGCAGTGAACGTGGAGAGACCCAGTACTTC	CASSERGETQYF	NA	TRBJ2-5	TRBV6-1
TGTGCCAGCAGAAGGACAGGGGAAGAGACCCAGTACTTC	CASRRTGEETQYF	TRBD1	TRBJ2-5	TRBV6-1